Following are 17 T cell receptor beta chains from one sample sequenced in a study of blood T cell repertoires in COVID-19. The data were produced by immunoSEQ multiplex PCR, yet TCRdb's version contains in-frame clones alone and is incomplete. Of nearly 350,000 clones detected, around 88% appear once; the ten largest clones hold around 3%. The sequenced sample consisted of peripheral blood. These receptors came from a man younger than 40 with active or convalescent COVID-19.

CDR3 DNA: TGTGCCAGCAGTTCCCTGGACAGGGTCGAAAAACTGTTTTTT. Its translation: CASSSLDRVEKLFF. The rearrangement joins TRBV27 to TRBJ1-4; TRBD1 agrees at 8 bases. The trim removed 4 bases at V and 8 bases at J, leaving 6 bases unmatched. The length of the CDR3 is 14 residues. CDR1 MNHEY and CDR2 SMNVEV come from the germline V gene (reference sequence).

This clone showed up just a few times. The chain employs TRBV4-1 and TRBJ1-5; 9 bases match TRBD1. CDR1 MGHRA and CDR2 YSYEKL come from the germline V gene. Germline trimming cut 9 bases from V and 4 bases from J; bases unmatched to any gene: 10. The CDR3 runs to 15 residues. The chain's CDR3 is CAREPGTGKNQPQHF. In nucleotides, the CDR3 is TGCGCCAGAGAACCCGGGACAGGGAAGAATCAGCCCCAGCATTTT.

The chain recombines TRBV6-5 with TRBJ1-2, with no clear D. Trimming took off 4 bases at V and 8 bases at J, with 14 bases between the two ends. Per the germline V gene, CDR1 is MNHEY and CDR2 is SVGAGI. The CDR3 contains 13 residues. The CDR3 DNA reads as TGTGCCAGCAGTTCCCCCCGAGGGCGAGGCTACACCTTC. Residues: CASSSPRGRGYTF.

This clone was recorded only once. The chain combines TRBV30 with TRBJ1-1, with a possible D match to TRBD1 (5 bases). Germline V gene sequence: CDR1 GTSNPN, CDR2 SVGIG (reference sequence). Trimming removed 2 bases from V and 4 bases from J, with 11 bases in between. The CDR3 totals 13 residues. The CDR3 sequence: CAWSWRGGTEAFF. The CDR3 coding sequence is TGTGCCTGGAGTTGGAGGGGAGGCACTGAAGCTTTCTTT.

V and J are TRBV30 and TRBJ1-1; D not certain. CDR1 is GTSNPN, CDR2 SVGIG, per germline (reference sequence). V was cut by 0 bases and J by 6 bases, with 11 bases left in between. The CDR3 runs 13 residues. This CDR3 reads CAWSVSSVPEAFF. CDR3 nucleotides: TGTGCCTGGAGTGTATCGTCCGTCCCTGAAGCTTTCTTT.

The gene calls are TRBV30 and TRBJ2-3; 10 bases agree with TRBD2. With 3 bases clipped from V and 1 base from J, the junction kept 7 bases outside the gene matches. Germline values: CDR1 GTSNPN, CDR2 SVGIG (reference sequence). The CDR3 runs to 16 residues. CDR3 loop: CAWSDPSGSGTDTQYF. The DNA of the CDR3 is TGTGCCTGGAGCGACCCTAGCGGGAGTGGCACAGATACGCAGTATTTT.

The chain carries TRBV11-2 and TRBJ2-1; 8 nucleotides agree with TRBD2. CDR3 length: 13 amino acids. Looked up from germline, CDR1 is SGHAT and CDR2 is FQNNGV. After removal of 5 bases from V and 6 bases from J, the junction contained 3 bases not matched to a gene. In nucleotides, the CDR3 is TGTGCCAGCAGCCCGGGACTAGTCAATGAGCAGTTCTTC. Amino acid sequence: CASSPGLVNEQFF.

This chain joins TRBV11-3 and TRBJ2-3; D gene uncertain. CDR3 length equals 11 residues. The ends were cut back, 3 bases at V and 4 bases at J, with 2 bases in the middle. The germline V gene has CDR1 SGHNT and CDR2 YENEEA. The CDR3 DNA sequence: TGTGCCAGCAGCTTCGCAGATACGCAGTATTTT. The encoded protein is CASSFADTQYF.

This clone has only a few counts. The rearrangement joins TRBV4-1 to TRBJ2-2; perhaps TRBD2 as D (7 bases). This CDR3 comprises 16 residues. CDR1 is MGHRA, CDR2 YSYEKL, per germline. V shed 3 bases and J shed 4 bases, with 15 bases lying between them. DNA for the CDR3: TGCGCCAGCAGCCATCGAAGGGAGGGGGGCACCGGGGAGCTGTTTTTT. This sequence encodes CASSHRREGGTGELFF.

Only one count was recorded for this clone. The chain couples TRBV9 to TRBJ2-7; 8 bases are shared with TRBD2. Looked up from germline, CDR1 is SGDLS and CDR2 is YYNGEE. The J segment lost 3 bases and the V segment lost 3 bases, leaving 5 bases of the junction unmatched. There are 14 residues in the CDR3. The CDR3 reads CASSAGLESYEQYF. DNA for the CDR3: TGTGCCAGCAGCGCGGGACTAGAGAGCTACGAGCAGTACTTC.

This sequence joins TRBV19 and TRBJ1-6, with a weak D call TRBD1 (6 bases). V lost 7 bases and J 5 bases, leaving 21 bases between the germline ends. The CDR3 has 17 amino acids. Germline V gene data show CDR1 as LNHDA and CDR2 as SQIVND (reference sequence). Here the CDR3 DNA reads TGTGCCAGTACCAGGGGAGCACAGGGTGAGAATAATTCACCCCTCCACTTT. It specifies CASTRGAQGENNSPLHF.

The chain carries TRBV6-2 or TRBV6-3 and TRBJ2-7; a weak D match, TRBD2 (5 bases). Germline CDR1 is MNHEY and CDR2 is SVGEGT. Trimming pared 4 bases from V and 4 bases from J, leaving 11 bases between. The CDR3 has 13 amino acids. CDR3 DNA sequence: TGTGCCAGCAGTTGGACTGGATGGTACGAGCAGTACTTC. The encoded protein is CASSWTGWYEQYF.

The chain uses TRBV20-1 and TRBJ2-7, with a tentative D call TRBD1 (8 bases). Trimming took off 3 bases at V and 4 bases at J, with 19 bases between the two ends. Germline V gives CDR1 DFQATT, CDR2 SNEGSKA (reference sequence). The CDR3 sequence is 15 residues long. As DNA, the CDR3 is TGCAGTGCTAGTCCGTGGACACAGGGGGGGTACGAGCAGTACTTC. As protein: CSASPWTQGGYEQYF.

The V call is TRBV11-2, the J call TRBJ2-5, with D hard to call. Germline CDR1 and CDR2: SGHAT and FQNNGV. CDR3 length equals 12 residues. V was pared by 3 bases and J by 2 bases, with 4 bases between. For the CDR3, the DNA is TGTGCCAGCAGCTTGGCACAAGAGACCCAGTACTTC. Translating gives CASSLAQETQYF.

The CDR3 sequence is CASASPPGRSEGDTQYF. CDR3 sequence (DNA): TGTGCCAGCGCCTCCCCACCCGGACGTAGCGAGGGAGATACGCAGTATTTT. The V and J genes are TRBV28 and TRBJ2-3; D is perhaps TRBD2 (5 bases). Trimming cost V 8 bases and J 5 bases, with 26 bases left between them. The CDR3 covers 17 residues. Looked up from germline, CDR1 is MDHEN and CDR2 is SYDVKM.

V usage is TRBV28 and J usage is TRBJ1-1, with D perhaps TRBD1 (5 bases). V lost 4 bases and J lost 5, with 17 bases in between. There are 15 residues in the CDR3. Germline V gives CDR1 MDHEN, CDR2 SYDVKM. Here the CDR3 DNA reads TGTGCCAGCAGTTCCCCGCCCGCGGGGGGAACTGAAGCTTTCTTT. Translated, it gives CASSSPPAGGTEAFF.

The chain combines TRBV19 with TRBJ1-4, with unresolved D. Germline assignment: CDR1 LNHDA and CDR2 SQIVND (reference sequence). The CDR3 has 15 residues. Trimming took 3 bases from V and 1 from J, leaving 9 bases between them. The CDR3 here is CASSINRRTNEKLFF. For the CDR3, the DNA is TGTGCCAGTAGTATTAACCGCAGAACTAATGAAAAACTGTTTTTT.